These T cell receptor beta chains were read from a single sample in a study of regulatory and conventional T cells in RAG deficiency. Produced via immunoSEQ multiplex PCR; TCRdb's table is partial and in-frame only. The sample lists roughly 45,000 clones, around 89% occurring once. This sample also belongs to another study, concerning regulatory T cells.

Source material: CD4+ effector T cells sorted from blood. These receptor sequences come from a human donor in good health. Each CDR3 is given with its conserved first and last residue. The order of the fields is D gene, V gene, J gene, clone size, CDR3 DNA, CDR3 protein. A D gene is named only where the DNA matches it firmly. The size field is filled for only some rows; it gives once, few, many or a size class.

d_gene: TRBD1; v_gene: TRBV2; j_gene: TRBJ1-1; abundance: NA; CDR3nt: TGTGCCAGCAGTGTGGAACAGGGGGACACTGAAGCTTTCTTT; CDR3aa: CASSVEQGDTEAFF
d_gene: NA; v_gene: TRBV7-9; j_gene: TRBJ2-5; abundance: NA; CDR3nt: TGTGCCAGCGGGGCAGCCGAGGAGACCCAGTACTTC; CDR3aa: CASGAAEETQYF
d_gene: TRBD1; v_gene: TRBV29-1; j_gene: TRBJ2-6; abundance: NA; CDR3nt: TGCAGCGTTGTTCCCCGACAGGGATCTGGGGCCAACGTCCTGACTTTC; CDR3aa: CSVVPRQGSGANVLTF
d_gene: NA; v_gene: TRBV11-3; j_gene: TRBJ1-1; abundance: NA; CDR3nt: TGTGCCAGCAGCGGCGTTTCTTGGTACGGCGGGACTGAAGCTTTCTTT; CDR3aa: CASSGVSWYGGTEAFF
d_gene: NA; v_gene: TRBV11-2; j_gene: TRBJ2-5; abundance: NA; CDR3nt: TGTGCCAGCAGCTTAACGACCCAGGGTTGGGAGACCCAGTACTTC; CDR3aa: CASSLTTQGWETQYF
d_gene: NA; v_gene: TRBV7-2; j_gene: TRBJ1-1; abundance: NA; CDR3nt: TGTGCCAGCAGCCCAAGACGAGAAGCTTTCTTT; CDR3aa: CASSPRREAFF
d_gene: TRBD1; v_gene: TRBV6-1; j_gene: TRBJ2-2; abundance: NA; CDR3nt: TGTGCCAGCAGGCGAGACAGGGATACCGGGGAGCTGTTTTTT; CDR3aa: CASRRDRDTGELFF
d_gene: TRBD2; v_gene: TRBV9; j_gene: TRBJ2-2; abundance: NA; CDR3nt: TGTGCCAGCAGCCCCGGACTAGCGGGGGCCCAAAACACCGGGGAGCTGTTTTTT; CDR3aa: CASSPGLAGAQNTGELFF
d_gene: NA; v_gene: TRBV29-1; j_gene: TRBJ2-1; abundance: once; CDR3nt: TGCAGCGAAAGACGAGGTCAAATCAATGAGCAGTTCTTC; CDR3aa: CSERRGQINEQFF
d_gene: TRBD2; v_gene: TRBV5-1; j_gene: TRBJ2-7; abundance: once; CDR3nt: TGCGCCAGCAGCGCGAACCCTAGCGGGAGAATATCCTACGAGCAGTACTTC; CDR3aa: CASSANPSGRISYEQYF
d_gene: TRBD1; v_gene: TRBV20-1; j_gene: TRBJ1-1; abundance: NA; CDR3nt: TGCAGTGCTAGAAAGGGACAGGGAGCTTTCTTT; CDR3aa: CSARKGQGAFF
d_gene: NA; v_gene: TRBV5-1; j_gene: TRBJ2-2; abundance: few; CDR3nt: TGCGCCAGCAGCTTGGAGGGTTTGGTCCCCGGGGAGCTGTTTTTT; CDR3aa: CASSLEGLVPGELFF
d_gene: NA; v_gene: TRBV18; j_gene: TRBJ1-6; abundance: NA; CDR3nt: TGTGCCAGCTCACCAGCACAGAACAATTCACCCCTCCACTTT; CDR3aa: CASSPAQNNSPLHF
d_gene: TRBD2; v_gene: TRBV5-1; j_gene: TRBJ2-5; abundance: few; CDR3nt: TGCGCCAGCAGCTTACTAGCGGATCCCTACCAAGAGACCCAGTACTTC; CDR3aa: CASSLLADPYQETQYF
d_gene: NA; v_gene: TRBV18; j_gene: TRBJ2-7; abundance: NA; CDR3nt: TGTGCCAGCTCACCAAGGAAGGGATCCTCCTACGAGCAGTACTTC; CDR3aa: CASSPRKGSSYEQYF
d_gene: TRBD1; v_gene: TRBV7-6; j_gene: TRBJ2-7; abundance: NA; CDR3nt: TGTGCCAGCAGCCCTAGACAGGGTGGCGAGCAGTACTTC; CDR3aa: CASSPRQGGEQYF